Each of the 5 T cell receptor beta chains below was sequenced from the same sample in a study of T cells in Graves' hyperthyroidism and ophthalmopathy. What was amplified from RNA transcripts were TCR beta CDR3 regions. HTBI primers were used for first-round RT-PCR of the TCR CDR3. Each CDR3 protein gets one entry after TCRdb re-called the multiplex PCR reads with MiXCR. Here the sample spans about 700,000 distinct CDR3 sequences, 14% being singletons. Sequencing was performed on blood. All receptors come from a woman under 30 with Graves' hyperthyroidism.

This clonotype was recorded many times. CDR3 nucleotides: TGTGCCAGCAGCTTCACAGGGGGATCCTATAATTCACCCCTCCACTTT. Residues: CASSFTGGSYNSPLHF. The chain uses TRBV7-8 and TRBJ1-6; TRBD1 agrees at 8 bases. This CDR3 spans 16 amino acids. The germline V gene has CDR1 SGHVS and CDR2 FQNEAQ. After removal of 3 bases from V and 1 base from J, the junction contained 2 bases not matched to a gene.

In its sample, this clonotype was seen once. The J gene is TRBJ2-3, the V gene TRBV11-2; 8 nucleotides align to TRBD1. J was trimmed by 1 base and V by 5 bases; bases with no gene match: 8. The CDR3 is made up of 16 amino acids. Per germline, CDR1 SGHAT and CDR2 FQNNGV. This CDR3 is CASSPWPGQGTDTQYF. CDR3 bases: TGTGCCAGCAGCCCGTGGCCGGGACAGGGCACAGATACGCAGTATTTT.

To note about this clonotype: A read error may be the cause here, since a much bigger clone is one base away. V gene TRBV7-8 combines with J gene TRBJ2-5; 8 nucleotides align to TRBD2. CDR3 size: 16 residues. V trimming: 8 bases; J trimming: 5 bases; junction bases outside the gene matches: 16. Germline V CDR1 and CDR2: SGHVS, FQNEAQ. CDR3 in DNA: TGTGCCAGCGACTTTAGACCCGGGACTAGAATGGAGACCCAGTACTTC. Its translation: CASDFRPGTRMETQYF.

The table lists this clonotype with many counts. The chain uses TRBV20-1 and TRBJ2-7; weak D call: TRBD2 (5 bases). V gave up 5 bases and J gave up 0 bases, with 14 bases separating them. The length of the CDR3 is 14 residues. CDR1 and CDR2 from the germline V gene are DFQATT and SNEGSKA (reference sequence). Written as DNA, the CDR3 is TGCAGTGCTCACCTGGACTCCCACTCCTACGAGCAGTACTTC. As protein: CSAHLDSHSYEQYF.

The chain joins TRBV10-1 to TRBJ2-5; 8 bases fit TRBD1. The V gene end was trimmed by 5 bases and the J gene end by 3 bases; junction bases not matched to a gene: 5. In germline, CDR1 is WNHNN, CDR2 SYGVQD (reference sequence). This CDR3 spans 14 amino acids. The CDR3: CASSPGQGEETQYF. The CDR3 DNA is TGCGCCAGCAGTCCAGGACAGGGCGAAGAGACCCAGTACTTC.